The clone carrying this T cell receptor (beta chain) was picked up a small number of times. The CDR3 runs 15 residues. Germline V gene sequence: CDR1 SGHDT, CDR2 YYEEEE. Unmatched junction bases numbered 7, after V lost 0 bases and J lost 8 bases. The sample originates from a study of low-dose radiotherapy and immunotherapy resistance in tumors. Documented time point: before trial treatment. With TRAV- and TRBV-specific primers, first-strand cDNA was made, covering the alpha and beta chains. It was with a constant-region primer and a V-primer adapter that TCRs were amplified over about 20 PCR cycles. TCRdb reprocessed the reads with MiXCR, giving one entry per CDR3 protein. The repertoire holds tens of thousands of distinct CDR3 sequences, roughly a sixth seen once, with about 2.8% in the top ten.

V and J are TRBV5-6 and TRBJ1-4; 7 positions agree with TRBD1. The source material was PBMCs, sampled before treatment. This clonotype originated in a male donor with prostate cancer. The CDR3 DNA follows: TGTGCCAGCAGCTTGGGACAGGGCGGTCGGGAAAAACTGTTTTTT. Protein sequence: CASSLGQGGREKLFF.